This TCR beta chain was obtained from a study of T cells in Graves' hyperthyroidism and ophthalmopathy. Study conclusions and caveats: Classification by a 13 V-J model distinguished ophthalmopathy from stable hyperthyroidism. In the blood, most expanded thyroid clonotypes above 0.001 appeared as well.

This CDR3 region has 13 residues. Trimming stripped 10 bases from V and 3 bases from J, with 15 bases between. CDR1 is MNHNS, CDR2 SASEGT, per germline. TCR beta CDR3 regions were amplified from RNA transcripts. When the TCR CDR3 underwent first-round RT-PCR, the HTBI primer set was used. MiXCR, applied by TCRdb to the multiplex PCR reads, yields one record per CDR3 protein. Among about 400,000 distinct CDR3 sequences, under 15% were seen once, and the ten largest hold approximately 32%. If no ophthalmopathy progression occurred within 18 months, Graves' hyperthyroidism was stable. Exclusion criteria comprised uncontrolled infection, other autoimmune disease, pregnancy or lactation. The table lists this clonotype with many counts. Its antigen remains unknown.

The chain recombines TRBV6-1 with TRBJ1-1, with D unresolved. The sample taken for sequencing was blood. The clonotype originates from a woman in her 30s with Graves' hyperthyroidism. CDR3 DNA: TGTGCCACCCAGGCCGTCACCCACACTGAAGCTTTCTTT. This codes for CATQAVTHTEAFF.